The entry below describes one T cell receptor (beta chain). This clone was picked up a small number of times. The target of this receptor is not known. The record has no base qualities; no much larger clone is one base away. The source of the sample is a study of T cell clonotyping in hematopoietic cell transplantation (dated by TCRdb to 2020 to 2022). At the level of the whole study: Pretransplant samples from recipients were collected after cytoreduction. Patient recruitment ran from September 2015 to early 2017, and follow-up continued until September 2020 or death. A total of 130 to 150 blood samples were gathered in the study from 35 consecutive transplant recipients along with their related donors. Study-wide findings and limitations: Inverse Simpson Index values from donors and from recipients before transplant predicted broader TCR repertoire diversity after transplant. A decrease in recipient TCR diversity was observed after transplant, and a progressive increase in pathologically expanded clonotypes was seen from day 30 to day 180. Sample size was limited, and cells were not sorted, so CD4 and CD8 repertoire contributions could not be separated. Just a small fraction of recipient repertoires overlapped with donor repertoires, and more than 95% appeared de novo at the given depth.

CDR1 and CDR2 (MNHEY, SMNVEV) derive from the germline V gene (reference sequence). Here V drops 5 bases and J drops 7 bases, and the junction holds 5 bases not matched to any gene. The CDR3 runs 14 amino acids, cysteine and phenylalanine included. Of all the DNA, just the CDR3 is kept, 42 bases in frame from base 1. The sample's time point label is to be understood as: recipient sample about 28 days before transplant, after cytoreduction. Recipient blood was collected about 28 days before transplant and at days 30, 100 and 180 after transplant. Using Nuclei Lysis Solution, genomic DNA was extracted from unfractionated peripheral blood mononuclear cells that were either fresh or cryopreserved. The immunoSEQ assay, a bias-controlled multiplex PCR using V- and J-specific primers, was used to amplify TCR beta CDR3 regions from genomic DNA. A second PCR step added a proprietary barcode and Illumina adapter sequences to the CDR3 amplicons. An Illumina MiSeq instrument was used for sequencing of the CDR3 libraries. The paper's data handling went like this. Export and quality control were handled in immunoSEQ Analyzer 3.0, while downstream analyses relied on R Bioconductor and Immunarch. Only productive rearrangements within the normalized downsampled data set were used in the calculation of repertoire metrics. In the normalized cohort, a clonotype counted as pathologically expanded if the clonotype was larger than 5 templates. Repertoire diversity was measured with the Inverse Simpson Index. The non-normalized data set was used for CMV-specificity analyses so that all clonotypes could be captured. Drawn from immuneACCESS, this table holds only the in-frame rearrangements with V and J called that TCRdb kept. Clones are partly lost; checked studies trace under half to an unresolved V gene and leave the rest unexplained. The DNA gave D and trimming, while V, J and clone size come from that table. Recorded for this sample are approximately 11,000 clones; roughly 90% of them occurred a single time. The ten largest make up about 13% of the sample.

The sequence joins TRBV27 to TRBJ2-1; TRBD2 lines up with 10 middle nucleotides. Sequenced here: peripheral blood mononuclear cells, sampled before stem cell transplant. The receptor was derived from a middle-aged woman with acute myeloid leukemia. Some clones in this sample may be carry-over from other donors' samples. The CDR3 in this case is CASSPGAGGNEQFF. The nucleotide sequence reads as follows: TGTGCCAGCAGTCCAGGAGCGGGAGGGAATGAGCAGTTCTTC.